These T cell receptor beta chains were read from a single sample in a study of T cell responses to AZD1222 COVID-19 vaccine. Only in-frame clones appear in the TCRdb table, and some are missing; sequencing was by immunoSEQ multiplex PCR. Of about 120,000 clones in the sample, about nine tenths were seen once. Source: peripheral blood, taken 28 days after the second dose of the MenACWY control vaccine. The receptors were sampled from an adult who received the MenACWY meningococcal vaccine as a control. Each CDR3 is given with its conserved first and last residue. Each record gives: V gene, J gene, clone size, D gene, CDR3 DNA, CDR3 protein. D genes are given only for firm matches. Clone size is stated in some rows and not others, as once, few, many or a class when expanded.

TRBV27	TRBJ2-2	-	TRBD2	TGTGCCAGCAGTCTAACTAGCGGGAGATTCACCGGGGAGCTGTTTTTT	CASSLTSGRFTGELFF
TRBV28	TRBJ1-2	-	-	TGTGCCAGCAGTTTCGGCGGGGGGAGCTATGGCTACACCTTC	CASSFGGGSYGYTF
TRBV13	TRBJ1-4	-	TRBD1	TGTGCCAGCAGCTCCCCCGGGGACAGGGATGGTGAAAAACTGTTTTTT	CASSSPGDRDGEKLFF
TRBV5-6	TRBJ2-2	-	-	TGTGCCAGCAGCCCCTCGGTCGGGGGAGAAACCGGGGAGCTGTTTTTT	CASSPSVGGETGELFF
TRBV19	TRBJ1-4	-	TRBD1	TGTGCCAGTTCGGGACAGGGTGGGGAAAAACTGTTTTTT	CASSGQGGEKLFF
TRBV5-1	TRBJ1-2	-	TRBD1	TGCGCCAGCAGCGCACAACAGGACAGGGGGTTTGCGGATGGCTACACCTTC	CASSAQQDRGFADGYTF
TRBV10-3	TRBJ2-5	-	-	TGTGCCATCGGCGTGGAGACCCAGTACTTC	CAIGVETQYF
TRBV2	TRBJ1-5	-	-	TGTGCCAGCAGTGAAGGGCTAAGGCAGCCCCAGCATTTT	CASSEGLRQPQHF
TRBV18	TRBJ2-3	-	-	TGTGCCAGCTCACCGAGACAGAGCAACACAGATACGCAGTATTTT	CASSPRQSNTDTQYF
TRBV6-6	TRBJ2-5	-	-	TGTGCCAGCAGTTATCCCCGCCAGGGGTTCCAAGAGACCCAGTACTTC	CASSYPRQGFQETQYF
TRBV5-1	TRBJ2-3	-	TRBD2	TGCGCCAGCAGCTTGGCGGGGGGGGCTGCAGATACGCAGTATTTT	CASSLAGGAADTQYF
TRBV6-5	TRBJ2-1	-	-	TGTGCCAGCAGTCCTGACAGAAGCTCCTACAATGAGCAGTTCTTC	CASSPDRSSYNEQFF
TRBV20-1	TRBJ2-2	-	-	TGCAGTGCTAGTCCCACCAGGTCCGCCGGGGAGCTGTTTTTT	CSASPTRSAGELFF
TRBV7-9	TRBJ2-1	-	TRBD2	TGTGCCAGCAGCACAGGACTAGCGGGGAGGAATGAGCAGTTCTTC	CASSTGLAGRNEQFF
TRBV12-5	TRBJ2-3	-	-	TGTGCTAGTGGTTTGGGATACACGGGATCAGATACGCAGTATTTT	CASGLGYTGSDTQYF
TRBV9	TRBJ2-1	-	-	TGTGCCAGCAGCGTAAGCAGCGGGGACATTACAGCTTACAATGAGCAGTTCTTC	CASSVSSGDITAYNEQFF
TRBV19	TRBJ2-5	-	-	TGTGCCAGTAGCCTCCGAAAAGGAGAGGGGCAAGAGACCCAGTACTTC	CASSLRKGEGQETQYF
TRBV2	TRBJ1-1	-	TRBD1	TGTGCCAGCAGGCAGGGGCAGGGGGCTTCTGAAGCTTTCTTT	CASRQGQGASEAFF
TRBV5-1	TRBJ2-1	-	TRBD1	TGCGCCAGCAGCGTCGGGACAGGGATGGATGAGCAGTTCTTC	CASSVGTGMDEQFF
TRBV28	TRBJ2-2	-	-	TGTGCCAGCAGTTTGGCAGGCTCAGCTTTCACCGGGGAGCTGTTTTTT	CASSLAGSAFTGELFF
TRBV18	TRBJ2-7	-	-	TGTGCCAGCTCACCATCGGGACTTTACACCTACGAGCAGTACTTC	CASSPSGLYTYEQYF
TRBV19	TRBJ2-1	once	TRBD2	TGTGCCAGTACCCTTAATCGAGCGGGGGGCTACAATGAGCAGTTCTTC	CASTLNRAGGYNEQFF
TRBV12-5	TRBJ2-1	-	TRBD2	TGTGCTAGTGGTTTGCATTTGGGAGGGAAGGATGAGCAGTTCTTC	CASGLHLGGKDEQFF
TRBV2	TRBJ2-1	-	-	TGTGCCAGCCTCCCCCGGGTAAGCTCCTACAATGAGCAGTTCTTC	CASLPRVSSYNEQFF
TRBV19	TRBJ2-1	once	TRBD2	TGTGCCAGTAGTATCAACCTAGCGGGAGGCCCATCCTACAATGAGCAGTTCTTC	CASSINLAGGPSYNEQFF
TRBV6-2/TRBV6-3	TRBJ1-5	-	TRBD1	TGTGCCAGCAGTTATAACAGGGGGGCCGGTCAGCCCCAGCATTTT	CASSYNRGAGQPQHF
TRBV5-6	TRBJ2-4	-	-	TGTGCCAGCAGCTCGACAGTAGCCAAAAACATTCAGTACTTC	CASSSTVAKNIQYF
TRBV7-7	TRBJ2-5	-	TRBD1	TGTGCCAGCAGCTTAGCGCTGGCGACAGGGGACCAGGAGACCCAGTACTTC	CASSLALATGDQETQYF
TRBV27	TRBJ1-2	-	-	TGTGCCAGCAGTTTATTGATCTCGGGAAAGGGCCCACGGGGCTACACCTTC	CASSLLISGKGPRGYTF
TRBV28	TRBJ2-4	-	-	TGTGCCAGCAGTTCCAGGGGGGGCCTAAACATTCAGTACTTC	CASSSRGGLNIQYF
TRBV28	TRBJ2-1	-	TRBD2	TGTGCCACCCGGACTAGCGGGGGGTCCTACAATGAGCAGTTCTTC	CATRTSGGSYNEQFF
TRBV6-2/TRBV6-3	TRBJ2-4	-	-	TGTGCCAGCAGCGCATGGTTGGGGGCAGAAAACATTCAGTACTTC	CASSAWLGAENIQYF
TRBV11-2	TRBJ2-1	-	TRBD1	TGTGCCAGCAGCCATTACAGGGGGCGGGACAATGAGCAGTTCTTC	CASSHYRGRDNEQFF
TRBV18	TRBJ2-2	-	TRBD1	TGTGCCAGCTCACCACCAACAGGGGGCAGTGTGACCGGGGAGCTGTTTTTT	CASSPPTGGSVTGELFF
TRBV30	TRBJ1-3	-	TRBD1	TGTGCCTGGGAGGGGGCTCTCTCTGGAAACACCATATATTTT	CAWEGALSGNTIYF
TRBV25-1	TRBJ2-3	-	TRBD2	TGTGCCAGCAGCCCAATGGGGAGGGGTGACACAGATACGCAGTATTTT	CASSPMGRGDTDTQYF
TRBV30	TRBJ2-1	-	-	TGTGCCGGGAATCGGCAACGAACCCTACGGAGTGAGCAGTTCTTC	CAGNRQRTLRSEQFF
TRBV19	TRBJ1-5	-	-	TGTGCCAGCGCCCCCACCGGTCCACATCAGCCCCAGCATTTT	CASAPTGPHQPQHF
TRBV7-9	TRBJ1-2	-	-	TGTGCCAGCAGCTTACGGACAGAGCTCTATGGCTACACCTTC	CASSLRTELYGYTF
TRBV2	TRBJ2-1	-	TRBD2	TGTGCCAGCAGGGAGTCTAGCGGGTCCTACAATGAGCAGTTCTTC	CASRESSGSYNEQFF
TRBV20-1	TRBJ1-2	once	-	TGCAGTGCCTCACGCTATGGCTACACCTTC	CSASRYGYTF
TRBV4-1	TRBJ1-2	-	TRBD1	TGCGCCAGCAGCCAGGGACAGCTAGCTAACTATGGCTACACCTTC	CASSQGQLANYGYTF
TRBV7-8	TRBJ2-2	-	TRBD2	TGTGCCAGCAGCTTAGGGGACTATCTATCCGGGGAGCTGTTTTTT	CASSLGDYLSGELFF
TRBV3-1/TRBV3-2	TRBJ2-1	few	TRBD1	TGTGCCAGCAGTCCGACAATGGGACAGAACGCGAATGAGCAGTTCTTC	CASSPTMGQNANEQFF
TRBV7-2	TRBJ2-5	once	-	TGTGCCAGCAGCTTAGCGCGTCGAGCCGGGGAGACCCAGTACTTC	CASSLARRAGETQYF